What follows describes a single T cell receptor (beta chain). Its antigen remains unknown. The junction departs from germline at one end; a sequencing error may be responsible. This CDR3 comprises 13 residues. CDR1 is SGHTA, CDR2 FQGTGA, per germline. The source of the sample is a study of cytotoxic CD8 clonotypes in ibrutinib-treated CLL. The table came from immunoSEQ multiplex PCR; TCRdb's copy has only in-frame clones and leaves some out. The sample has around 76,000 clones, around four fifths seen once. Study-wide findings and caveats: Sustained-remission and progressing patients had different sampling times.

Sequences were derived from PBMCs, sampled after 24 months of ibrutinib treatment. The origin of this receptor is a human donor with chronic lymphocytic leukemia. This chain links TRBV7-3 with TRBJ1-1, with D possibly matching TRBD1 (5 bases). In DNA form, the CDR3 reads TGTGCCAGCGGCTTCGGGGCGAACACTGAAGCTTTCTTT. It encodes CASGFGANTEAFF. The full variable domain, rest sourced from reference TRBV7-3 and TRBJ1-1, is GAGVSQTPSNKVTEKGKYVELRCDPISGHTALYWYRQSLGQGPEFLIYFQGTGAADDSGLPNDRFFAVRPEGSVSTLKIQRTERGDSAVYLCASGFGANTEAFFGQGTRLTVV.